This entry lists 9 T cell receptor beta chains sequenced from one sample in a study of cytomegalovirus exposure and HLA in healthy donors. It was with 60 Vbeta and 13 Jbeta primers that the PCR ran. The repertoire was sequenced with immunoSEQ multiplex PCR; TCRdb's copy has only in-frame clones and lacks some. Its clone listing holds approximately 120,000 clones. The sample taken for sequencing was PBMCs. These receptors all come from a man aged 30-40 years in good health and CMV-seronegative.

The chain combines TRBV28 with TRBJ1-5, with D perhaps matching TRBD1 (6 bases). The V end lost 5 bases, the J end lost 1 base, and 12 bases lay between the germline ends. The CDR3 has 15 residues. Per germline, CDR1 MDHEN and CDR2 SYDVKM. The CDR3 coding sequence is TGTGCCAGCAGTCTCGACAGGATAAGCAATCAGCCCCAGCATTTT. Amino acid sequence: CASSLDRISNQPQHF.

This chain uses TRBV7-3 with TRBJ2-3, with D possibly matching TRBD2 (5 bases). Germline assignment: CDR1 SGHTA and CDR2 FQGTGA. The length of the CDR3 is 14 residues. V gave up 5 bases and J gave up 1 base, with 10 bases separating them. CDR3 amino acids: CASSRVGGTDTQYF. CDR3 coding DNA: TGTGCCAGCAGCCGAGTGGGAGGCACAGATACGCAGTATTTT.

This chain links TRBV30 with TRBJ1-1, with 8 bases fitting TRBD1. Germline V gives CDR1 GTSNPN, CDR2 SVGIG (reference sequence). Trimming took 8 bases from V and 5 from J; bases not matched to a gene: 13. CDR3 length equals 14 residues. CDR3 bases: TGTGCCGCCTGCCGACAGGGGTTCCAGACTGAAGCTTTCTTT. Translated, it gives CAACRQGFQTEAFF.

The chain links TRBV28 to TRBJ1-3; D gene unclear. Trimming stripped 10 bases from V and 4 bases from J, with 17 bases between. Germline V gene data show CDR1 as MDHEN and CDR2 as SYDVKM. The CDR3 runs 14 residues. The CDR3 loop is CAITSYGYGNTIYF. CDR3 DNA sequence: TGTGCCATCACGTCATACGGGTACGGAAACACCATATATTTT.

The V and J genes are TRBV19 and TRBJ1-5, with D possibly being TRBD1 (5 bases). With 1 base removed from V and 4 bases from J, the gap between germline ends came to 11 bases. The CDR3 totals 15 residues. Germline assignment: CDR1 LNHDA and CDR2 SQIVND (reference sequence). CDR3 in DNA: TGTGCCAGTAGTATAGGTGACAGCCCTAATCAGCCCCAGCATTTT. Residues: CASSIGDSPNQPQHF.

J is TRBJ2-3 and V is TRBV4-2; unclear D gene. CDR1 is LGHNA, CDR2 YNFKEQ, per germline. CDR3 size: 13 residues. V lost 3 bases and J 6 bases, leaving 10 bases between the germline ends. The CDR3 DNA reads TGTGCCAGCAGCCACCTCCCTAGGGATACGCAGTATTTT. Its translation: CASSHLPRDTQYF.

J is TRBJ2-5 and V is TRBV20-1; 7 positions agree with TRBD1. The junction had 5 bases not matched to a gene; V was cut back by 2 bases and J by 11 bases. The V gene's germline CDR1 is DFQATT and CDR2 SNEGSKA (reference sequence). The CDR3 consists of 11 residues. CDR3 bases: TGCAGTGCTAGAAGGACAGGAGAGCAGTACTTC. Residues: CSARRTGEQYF.

The rearrangement uses TRBV7-9 and TRBJ2-6; D is perhaps TRBD2 (5 bases). The CDR3 length is 19 residues. V was pared by 6 bases and J by 2 bases, with 23 bases between. Germline V gene sequence: CDR1 SEHNR, CDR2 FQNEAQ (reference sequence). The CDR3 spells CASRQHGLSPTAGANVLTF. As DNA, the CDR3 is TGTGCCAGCAGACAGCACGGACTTTCCCCCACGGCTGGGGCCAACGTCCTGACTTTC.

The chain is built from TRBV30 and TRBJ2-7; 11 bases align to TRBD2. The ends lost 5 bases at V and 2 bases at J; junction bases unmatched: 5. CDR3 size: 14 residues. Germline V gene sequence: CDR1 GTSNPN, CDR2 SVGIG (reference sequence). Here the CDR3 reads CAWELAGGTYEQYF. The CDR3 DNA reads as TGTGCCTGGGAATTAGCGGGAGGGACCTACGAGCAGTACTTC.